Sequencing of this T cell receptor beta chain was carried out in a study of T cell repertoires in breast cancer. Study details: Breast cancer patients gave tumors, lymph nodes and blood; healthy donors gave blood.

Unpaired genes were suppressed by blocking oligonucleotides during a second nested PCR. In TCRdb, the emulsion pairing reads were re-called with MiXCR into one record per CDR3 protein. The data hold around 43,000 distinct CDR3 sequences, with 45% to 50% observed a single time. Overall study results and limits: TCR overlap with tumor was approximately 8% in involved nodes and around 2.2% in tumor-free nodes.

The expanded emulsion RT-PCR method captured paired alpha and beta chains from CD8+ T cells. Germline CDR1 reads LGHDT; CDR2 reads YNNKEL (reference sequence). This CDR3 is built from 13 residues. With 2 bases removed from V and 4 bases from J, the gap between germline ends came to 6 bases. A word on this clonotype: The antigen remains unidentified.

The V call is TRBV3-1, the J call TRBJ2-1, with D uncertain. Sequencing was performed on CD8+ T cells. The sequence was collected from a pool of human donors with breast cancer or a healthy control (not recorded which). The CDR3 here is CASSQNSYNEQFF. CDR3 DNA: TGTGCCAGCAGCCAAAATTCATACAATGAGCAGTTCTTC.